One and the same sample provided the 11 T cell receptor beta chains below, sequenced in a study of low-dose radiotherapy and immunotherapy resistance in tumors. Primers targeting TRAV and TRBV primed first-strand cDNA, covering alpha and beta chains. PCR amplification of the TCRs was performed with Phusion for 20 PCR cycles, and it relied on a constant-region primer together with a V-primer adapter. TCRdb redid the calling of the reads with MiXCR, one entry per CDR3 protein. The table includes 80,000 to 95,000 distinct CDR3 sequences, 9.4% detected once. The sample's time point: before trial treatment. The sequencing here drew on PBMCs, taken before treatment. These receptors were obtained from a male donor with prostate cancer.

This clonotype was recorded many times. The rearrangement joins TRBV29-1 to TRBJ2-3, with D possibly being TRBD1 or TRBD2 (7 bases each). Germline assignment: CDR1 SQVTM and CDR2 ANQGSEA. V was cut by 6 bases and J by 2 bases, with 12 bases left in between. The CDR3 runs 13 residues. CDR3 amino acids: CSVAGQLTDTQYF. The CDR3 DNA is TGCAGCGTAGCGGGACAGCTCACAGATACGCAGTATTTT.

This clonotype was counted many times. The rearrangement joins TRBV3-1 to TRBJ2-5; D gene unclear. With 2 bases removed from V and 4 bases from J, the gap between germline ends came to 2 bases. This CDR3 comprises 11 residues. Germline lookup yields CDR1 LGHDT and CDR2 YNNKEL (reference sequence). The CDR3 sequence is CASSQRETQYF. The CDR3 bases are TGTGCCAGCAGCCAACGAGAGACCCAGTACTTC.

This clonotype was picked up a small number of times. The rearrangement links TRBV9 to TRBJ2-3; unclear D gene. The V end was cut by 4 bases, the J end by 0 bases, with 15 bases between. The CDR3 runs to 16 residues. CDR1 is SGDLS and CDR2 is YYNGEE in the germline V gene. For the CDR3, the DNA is TGTGCCAGCAGCCGTTCCGGCCGTCCTAGCACAGATACGCAGTATTTT. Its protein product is CASSRSGRPSTDTQYF.

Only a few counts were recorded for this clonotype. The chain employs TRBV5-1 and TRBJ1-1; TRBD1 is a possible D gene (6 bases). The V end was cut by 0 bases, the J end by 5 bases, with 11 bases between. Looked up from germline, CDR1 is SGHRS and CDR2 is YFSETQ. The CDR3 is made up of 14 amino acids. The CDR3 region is CASSLEGRGTEAFF. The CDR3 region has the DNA TGCGCCAGCAGCTTGGAGGGGAGGGGGACTGAAGCTTTCTTT.

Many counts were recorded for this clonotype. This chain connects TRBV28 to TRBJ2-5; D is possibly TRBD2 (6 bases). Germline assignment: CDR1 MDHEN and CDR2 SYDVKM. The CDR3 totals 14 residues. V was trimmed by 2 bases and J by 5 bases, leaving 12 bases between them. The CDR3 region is CASSLRGTPETQYF. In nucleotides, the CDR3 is TGTGCCAGCAGTTTACGGGGGACCCCTGAGACCCAGTACTTC.

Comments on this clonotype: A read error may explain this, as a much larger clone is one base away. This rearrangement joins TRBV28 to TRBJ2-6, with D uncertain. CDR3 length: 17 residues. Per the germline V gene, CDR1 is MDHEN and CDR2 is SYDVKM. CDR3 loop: CASSSAVTISVANVLTF. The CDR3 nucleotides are TGTGCCAGCAGCTCCGCCGTCACTATCTCTGTGGCCAACGTCCTGACTTTC. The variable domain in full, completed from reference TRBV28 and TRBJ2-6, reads DVKVTQSSRYLVKRTGEKVFLECVQDMDHENMFWYRQDPGLGLRLIYFSYDVKMKEKGDIPEGYSVSREKKERFSLILESASTNQTSMYLCASSSAVTISVANVLTFGAGSRLTVL.

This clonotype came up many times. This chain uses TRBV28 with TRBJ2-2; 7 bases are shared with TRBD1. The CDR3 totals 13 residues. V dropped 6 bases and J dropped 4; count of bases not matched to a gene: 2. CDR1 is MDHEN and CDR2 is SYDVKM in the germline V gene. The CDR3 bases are TGTGCCAGCAGGAGACAGGGCACCGGGGAGCTGTTTTTT. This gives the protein CASRRQGTGELFF.

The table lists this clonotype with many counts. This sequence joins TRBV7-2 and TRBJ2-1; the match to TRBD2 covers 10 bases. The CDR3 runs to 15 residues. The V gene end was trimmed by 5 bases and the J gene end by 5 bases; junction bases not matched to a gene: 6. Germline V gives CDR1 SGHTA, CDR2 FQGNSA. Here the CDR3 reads CASSPTSGAHNEQFF. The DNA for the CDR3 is TGTGCCAGCAGCCCCACTAGCGGGGCCCACAATGAGCAGTTCTTC.

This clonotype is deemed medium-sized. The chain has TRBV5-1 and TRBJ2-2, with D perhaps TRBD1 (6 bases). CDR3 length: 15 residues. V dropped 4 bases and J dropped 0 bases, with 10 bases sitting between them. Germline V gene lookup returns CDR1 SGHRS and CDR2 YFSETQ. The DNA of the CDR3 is TGCGCCAGCAGCCCCGGACAGACGAACACCGGGGAGCTGTTTTTT. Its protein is CASSPGQTNTGELFF.

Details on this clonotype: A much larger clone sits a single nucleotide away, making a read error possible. The chain's CDR3 is CVSRAAASFGYTF. The CDR3 DNA sequence: TGTGTCAGCAGGGCCGCGGCATCGTTTGGCTACACCTTC. This chain links TRBV6-5 with TRBJ1-2; D might be TRBD1 (5 bases). The V gene's germline CDR1 is MNHEY and CDR2 SVGAGI. The CDR3 loop spans 13 amino acids.

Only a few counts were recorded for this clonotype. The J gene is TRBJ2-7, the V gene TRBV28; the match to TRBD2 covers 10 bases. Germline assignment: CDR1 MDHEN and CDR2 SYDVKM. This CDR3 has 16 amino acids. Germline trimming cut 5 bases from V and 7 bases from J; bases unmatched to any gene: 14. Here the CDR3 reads CASSPLGSGRAREQYF. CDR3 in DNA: TGTGCCAGCAGTCCCCTTGGGAGCGGGAGGGCCAGAGAGCAGTACTTC.